This T cell receptor beta chain was captured in a study of cytomegalovirus exposure and HLA in healthy donors. Findings and caveats of the study: Per published reports, the classifier diagnosed cytomegalovirus status with high specificity and sensitivity. Reportedly, TCR beta sequences accurately predicted HLA-A and HLA-B alleles in most subjects.

In regard to this clone: Its antigen remains unidentified.

V gave up 6 bases and J gave up 2 bases, with 13 bases separating them. CDR3 length: 14 residues. CDR1 and CDR2 from the germline V gene are LNHDA and SQIVND (reference sequence). PCR primers comprised 60 Vbeta and 13 Jbeta primers. The protocol was immunoSEQ multiplex PCR, while the TCRdb copy is restricted to in-frame clones and leaves out a portion. The sample includes 150,000 to 200,000 clones, roughly 81% seen only once; the top ten take about 2%. Sequenced: PBMCs. The rearrangement uses TRBV19 and TRBJ2-5; D gene uncertain. The sequence was collected from a man aged 18 to 29 in good health and CMV-seropositive. CDR3 sequence (DNA): TGTGCCAGTAGCCTAATGGCCAGGCAAGAGACCCAGTACTTC. It specifies CASSLMARQETQYF.